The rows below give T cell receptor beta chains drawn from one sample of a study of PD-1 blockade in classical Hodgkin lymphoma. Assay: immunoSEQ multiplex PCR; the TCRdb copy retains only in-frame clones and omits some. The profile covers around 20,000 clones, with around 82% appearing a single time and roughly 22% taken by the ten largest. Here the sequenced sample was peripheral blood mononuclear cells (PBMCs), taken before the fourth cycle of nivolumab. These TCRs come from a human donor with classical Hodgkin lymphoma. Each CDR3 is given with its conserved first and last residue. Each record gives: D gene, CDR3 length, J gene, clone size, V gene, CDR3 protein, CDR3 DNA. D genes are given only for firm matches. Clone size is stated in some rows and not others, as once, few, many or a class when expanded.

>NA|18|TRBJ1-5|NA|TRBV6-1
CASSEALVELLSNQPQHF
TGTGCCAGCAGTGAAGCACTGGTCGAGCTTCTTAGCAATCAGCCCCAGCATTTT
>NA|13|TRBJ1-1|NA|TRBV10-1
CASSEWQNTEAFF
TGCGCCAGCAGTGAGTGGCAGAACACTGAAGCTTTCTTT
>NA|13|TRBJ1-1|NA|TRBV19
CASSKRVDTEAFF
TGTGCCAGTAGTAAGAGAGTGGACACTGAAGCTTTCTTT
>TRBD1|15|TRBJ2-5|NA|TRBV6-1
CASRGTGDYQETQYF
TGTGCCAGCAGAGGGACAGGGGATTACCAAGAGACCCAGTACTTC
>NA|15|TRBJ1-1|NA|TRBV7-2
CASSPHFSDGTEAFF
TGTGCCAGCAGCCCCCACTTCTCGGATGGGACTGAAGCTTTCTTT
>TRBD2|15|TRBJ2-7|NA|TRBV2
CASSPRLWTSYEQYF
TGTGCCAGCAGCCCTCGACTTTGGACTAGCTACGAGCAGTACTTC
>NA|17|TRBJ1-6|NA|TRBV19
CASSIADSSSYNSPLHF
TGTGCCAGTAGTATAGCTGACAGCAGCTCCTATAATTCACCCCTCCACTTT
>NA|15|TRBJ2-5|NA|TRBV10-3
CAISESAIGVETQYF
TGTGCCATCAGTGAGTCCGCAATAGGGGTAGAGACCCAGTACTTC
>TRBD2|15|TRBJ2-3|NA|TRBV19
CASSVGLAFPDTQYF
TGTGCCAGTAGTGTGGGACTAGCGTTCCCAGATACGCAGTATTTT
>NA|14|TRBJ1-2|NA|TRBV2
CASSVGREARGYTF
TGTGCCAGCAGTGTCGGCAGGGAGGCGAGAGGCTACACCTTC
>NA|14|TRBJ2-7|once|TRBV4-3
CASSQDPRDGLQYF
TGCGCCAGCAGCCAAGACCCCCGGGACGGGCTGCAGTACTTC
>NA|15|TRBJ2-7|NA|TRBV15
CATSRVQVSGYEQYF
TGTGCCACCAGCAGAGTACAGGTCTCAGGCTACGAGCAGTACTTC
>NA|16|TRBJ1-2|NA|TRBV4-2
CASSQEHYRDGYGYTF
TGTGCCAGCAGCCAAGAACACTACAGGGATGGTTATGGCTACACCTTC
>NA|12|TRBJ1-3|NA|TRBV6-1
CASRWVGDTIYF
TGTGCCAGCAGATGGGTCGGGGACACCATATATTTT
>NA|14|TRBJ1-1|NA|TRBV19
CASTPGGWVTEAFF
TGTGCCAGTACCCCGGGGGGTTGGGTCACTGAAGCTTTCTTT
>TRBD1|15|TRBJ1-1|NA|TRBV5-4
CASSWGQQMNTEAFF
TGTGCCAGCAGCTGGGGACAGCAAATGAACACTGAAGCTTTCTTT
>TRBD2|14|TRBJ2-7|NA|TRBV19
CASSLTSGSSEQYF
TGTGCCAGTAGTCTGACTAGCGGGAGTAGCGAGCAGTACTTC
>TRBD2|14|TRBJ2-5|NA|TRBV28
CGSKPSGYQETQYF
TGTGGAAGCAAGCCTAGCGGGTACCAAGAGACCCAGTACTTC
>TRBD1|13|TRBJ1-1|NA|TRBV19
CASSMTGGGEAFF
TGTGCCAGTAGTATGACAGGGGGCGGGGAAGCTTTCTTT
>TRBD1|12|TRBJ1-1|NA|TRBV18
CASSRMDRAAFF
TGTGCCAGCTCACGAATGGACAGGGCAGCTTTCTTT
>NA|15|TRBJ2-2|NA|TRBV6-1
CASSEQVANTGELFF
TGTGCCAGCAGTGAACAGGTCGCGAACACCGGGGAGCTGTTTTTT
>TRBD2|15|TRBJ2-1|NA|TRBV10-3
CAISEGLAGHNEQFF
TGTGCCATCAGTGAAGGGCTAGCGGGGCACAATGAGCAGTTCTTC
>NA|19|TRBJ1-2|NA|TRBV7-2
CASSSPKGGAPRTNYGYTF
TGTGCCAGCAGCTCTCCTAAGGGTGGGGCACCCCGAACTAACTATGGCTACACCTTC
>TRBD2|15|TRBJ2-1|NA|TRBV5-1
CASSSSGRARDEQFF
TGCGCCAGCAGCTCTAGCGGGAGGGCCAGGGATGAGCAGTTCTTC
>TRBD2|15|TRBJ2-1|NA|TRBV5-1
CASRYLAESYNEQFF
TGTGCCAGCAGATACCTAGCGGAGTCCTACAATGAGCAGTTCTTC
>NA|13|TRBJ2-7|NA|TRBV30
CAWNSGFTYEQYF
TGTGCCTGGAATTCCGGCTTCACTTACGAGCAGTACTTC
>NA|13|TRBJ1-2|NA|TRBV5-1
CASSLNGDYGYTF
TGCGCCAGCAGCTTGAATGGGGACTATGGCTACACCTTC
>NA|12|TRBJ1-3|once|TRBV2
CAKSSSGNTIYF
TGTGCCAAGTCTTCTTCTGGAAACACCATATATTTT
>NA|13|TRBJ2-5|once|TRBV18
CASSSREEETQYF
TGTGCCAGCTCAAGTCGGGAAGAAGAGACCCAGTACTTC
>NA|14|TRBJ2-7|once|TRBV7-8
CASSFYGGQSEQYF
TGTGCCAGCAGCTTTTACGGGGGGCAGAGCGAGCAGTACTTC
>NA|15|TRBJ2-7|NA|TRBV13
CASSLRGFGSYEQYF
TGTGCCAGCAGCTTAAGGGGCTTCGGCTCCTACGAGCAGTACTTC
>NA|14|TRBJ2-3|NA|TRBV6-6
CASTYTDSTDTQYF
TGTGCCAGCACCTATACGGACAGCACAGATACGCAGTATTTT
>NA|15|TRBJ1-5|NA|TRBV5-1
CASSLGTVSNQPQHF
TGCGCCAGCAGCTTGGGGACAGTGAGCAATCAGCCCCAGCATTTT
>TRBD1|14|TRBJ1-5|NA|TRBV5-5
CASSGRGQGQPQHF
TGTGCCAGCAGCGGCAGGGGGCAAGGGCAGCCCCAGCATTTT
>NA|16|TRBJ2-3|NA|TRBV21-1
CASSKCGRGHTDTQYF
TGTGCCAGCAGCAAATGTGGACGGGGGCACACAGATACGCAGTATTTT
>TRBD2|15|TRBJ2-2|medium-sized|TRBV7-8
CASSLGTSYTGELFF
TGTGCCAGCAGCTTGGGGACTAGCTACACCGGGGAGCTGTTTTTT
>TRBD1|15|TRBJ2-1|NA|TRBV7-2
CASSLEGGDRREQFF
TGTGCCAGCAGCTTAGAGGGCGGGGACAGGAGGGAGCAGTTCTTC
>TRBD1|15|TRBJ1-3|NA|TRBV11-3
CASSPGQGPGNTIYF
TGTGCCAGCAGCCCCGGACAGGGCCCCGGAAACACCATATATTTT
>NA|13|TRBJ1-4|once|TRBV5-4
CASSTNPTEKLFF
TGTGCCAGCAGCACCAACCCTACAGAAAAACTGTTTTTT
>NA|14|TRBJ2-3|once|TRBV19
CASRVRTGADTQYF
TGTGCCAGTAGAGTTCGAACAGGCGCAGATACGCAGTATTTT
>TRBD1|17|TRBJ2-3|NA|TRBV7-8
CASSQLRTGKVADTQYF
TGTGCCAGCAGCCAACTTAGGACAGGGAAGGTCGCAGATACGCAGTATTTT
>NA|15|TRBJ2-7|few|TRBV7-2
CASSQFHGLPGEQYF
TGTGCCAGCAGCCAATTCCATGGGCTCCCTGGCGAGCAGTACTTC
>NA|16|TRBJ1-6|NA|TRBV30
CAWSVPPDRINSPLHF
TGTGCCTGGAGTGTACCGCCCGACAGGATTAATTCACCCCTCCACTTT
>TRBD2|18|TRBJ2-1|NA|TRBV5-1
CASSPAKTSGAGYNEQFF
TGCGCCAGCAGCCCTGCGAAAACTAGCGGGGCAGGTTACAATGAGCAGTTCTTC
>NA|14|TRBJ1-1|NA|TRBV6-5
CASSYGRRNTEAFF
TGTGCCAGCAGTTACGGGAGAAGGAACACTGAAGCTTTCTTT
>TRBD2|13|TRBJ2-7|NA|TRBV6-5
CASSNRGVGEQYF
TGTGCCAGCAGTAACCGGGGGGTCGGCGAGCAGTACTTC
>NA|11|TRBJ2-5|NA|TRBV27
CASTPSETQYF
TGTGCCAGCACCCCTTCCGAGACCCAGTACTTC
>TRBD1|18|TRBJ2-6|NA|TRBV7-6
CASSLAEAGGSGANVLTF
TGTGCCAGCAGCTTAGCAGAGGCAGGGGGCTCTGGGGCCAACGTCCTGACTTTC
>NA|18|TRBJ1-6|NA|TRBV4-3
CASSQDDGVPRGNSPLHF
TGCGCCAGCAGCCAAGACGACGGGGTCCCGAGGGGAAATTCACCCCTCCACTTT
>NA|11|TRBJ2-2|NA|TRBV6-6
CASYVTGELFF
TGTGCCAGCTATGTCACCGGGGAGCTGTTTTTT
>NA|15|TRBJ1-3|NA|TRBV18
CASSPGRTYSNTIYF
TGTGCCAGCTCACCGGGACGGACTTATTCGAACACCATATATTTT
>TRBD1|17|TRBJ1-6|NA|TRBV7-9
CASSLLRDSSYNSPLHF
TGTGCCAGCAGCTTATTGCGGGACAGCTCCTATAATTCACCCCTCCACTTT
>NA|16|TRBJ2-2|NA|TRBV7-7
CASSLEGSANTGELFF
TGTGCTAGCAGCTTAGAAGGGAGCGCGAACACCGGGGAGCTGTTTTTT
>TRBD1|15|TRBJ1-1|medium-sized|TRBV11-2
CASSLGTGGNTEAFF
TGTGCCAGCAGCTTAGGTACAGGGGGAAACACTGAAGCTTTCTTT